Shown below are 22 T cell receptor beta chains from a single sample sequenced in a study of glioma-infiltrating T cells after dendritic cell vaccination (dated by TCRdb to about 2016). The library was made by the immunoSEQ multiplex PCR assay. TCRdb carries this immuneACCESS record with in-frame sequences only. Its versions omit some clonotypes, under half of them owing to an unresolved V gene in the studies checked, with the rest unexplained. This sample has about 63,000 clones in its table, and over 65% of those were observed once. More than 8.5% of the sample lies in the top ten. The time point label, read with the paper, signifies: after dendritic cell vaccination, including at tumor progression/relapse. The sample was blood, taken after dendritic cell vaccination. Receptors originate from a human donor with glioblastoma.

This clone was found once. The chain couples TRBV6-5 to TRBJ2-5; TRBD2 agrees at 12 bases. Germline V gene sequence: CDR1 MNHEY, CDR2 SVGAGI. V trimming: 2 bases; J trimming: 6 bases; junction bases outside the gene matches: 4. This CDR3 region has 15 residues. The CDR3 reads CASSYPSGGAQTQYF. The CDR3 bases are TGTGCCAGCAGTTACCCTAGCGGGGGGGCGCAGACCCAGTACTTC.

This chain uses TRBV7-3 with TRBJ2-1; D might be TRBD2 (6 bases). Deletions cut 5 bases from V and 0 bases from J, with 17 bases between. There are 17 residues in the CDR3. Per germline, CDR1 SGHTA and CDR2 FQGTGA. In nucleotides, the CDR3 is TGTGCCAGCAGCCCCCGGGGAGGCAGAAGCTCCTACAATGAGCAGTTCTTC. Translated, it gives CASSPRGGRSSYNEQFF.

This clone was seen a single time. CDR3 amino acids: CASSRGGAIDTQYF. CDR3 nucleotide sequence: TGTGCCAGCAGCCGCGGGGGGGCCATAGATACGCAGTATTTT. J is TRBJ2-3 and V is TRBV11-3, with 9 bases matching TRBD2. J was trimmed by 5 bases and V by 5 bases; bases with no gene match: 5. Germline loops: CDR1 SGHNT, CDR2 YENEEA. The CDR3 contains 14 residues. The full variable domain, rest sourced from reference TRBV11-3 and TRBJ2-3, is EAGVVQSPRYKIIEKKQPVAFWCNPISGHNTLYWYLQNLGQGPELLIRYENEEAVDDSQLPKDRFSAERLKGVDSTLKIQPAELGDSAVYLCASSRGGAIDTQYFGPGTRLTVL.

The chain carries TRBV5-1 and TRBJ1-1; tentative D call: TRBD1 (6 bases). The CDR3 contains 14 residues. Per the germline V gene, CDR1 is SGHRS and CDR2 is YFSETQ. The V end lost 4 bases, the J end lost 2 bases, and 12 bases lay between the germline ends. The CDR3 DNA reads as TGCGCCAGCAGCGCCTTGGACAGAAACACTGAAGCTTTCTTT. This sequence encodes CASSALDRNTEAFF.

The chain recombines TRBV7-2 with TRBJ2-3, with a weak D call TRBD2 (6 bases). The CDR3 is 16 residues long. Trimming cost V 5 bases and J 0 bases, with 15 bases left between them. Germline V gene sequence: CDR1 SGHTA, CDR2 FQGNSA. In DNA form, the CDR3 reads TGTGCCAGCAGCCCTCCGGAGGGCATTAGCACAGATACGCAGTATTTT. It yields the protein CASSPPEGISTDTQYF.

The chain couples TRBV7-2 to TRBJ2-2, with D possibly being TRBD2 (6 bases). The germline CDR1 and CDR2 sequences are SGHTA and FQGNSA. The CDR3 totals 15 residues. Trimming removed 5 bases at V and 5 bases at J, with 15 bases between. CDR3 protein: CASSPPGLQTGELFF. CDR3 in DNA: TGTGCCAGCAGCCCACCGGGACTTCAAACCGGGGAGCTGTTTTTT. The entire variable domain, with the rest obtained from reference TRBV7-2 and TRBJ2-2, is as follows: GAGVSQSPSNKVTEKGKDVELRCDPISGHTALYWYRQSLGQGLEFLIYFQGNSAPDKSGLPSDRFSAERTGGSVSTLTIQRTQQEDSAVYLCASSPPGLQTGELFFGEGSRLTVL.

The CDR3 bases are TGTGCCAGCAGACCGGGGGCAGATACGCAGTATTTT. Amino acid sequence: CASRPGADTQYF. The V gene is TRBV7-3, the J gene TRBJ2-3, with a tentative D call TRBD2 (6 bases). The CDR3 loop spans 12 amino acids. Germline CDR1 reads SGHTA; CDR2 reads FQGTGA. V was cut by 6 bases and J by 4 bases, with 8 bases left in between.

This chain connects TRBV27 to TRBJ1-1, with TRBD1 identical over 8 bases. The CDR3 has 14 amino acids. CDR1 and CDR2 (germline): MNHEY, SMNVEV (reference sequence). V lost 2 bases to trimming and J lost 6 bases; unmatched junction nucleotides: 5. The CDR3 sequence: CASSLDRGRAEAFF. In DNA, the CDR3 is TGTGCCAGCAGTTTAGACAGGGGAAGGGCTGAAGCTTTCTTT.

The CDR3 is CASTTGENTGELFF. CDR3 coding DNA: TGTGCCAGCACCACGGGGGAGAACACCGGGGAGCTGTTTTTT. This chain links TRBV6-5 with TRBJ2-2; tentatively, D is TRBD2 (6 bases). This CDR3 has 14 residues. Germline V lookup: CDR1 MNHEY, CDR2 SVGAGI. V was pared by 7 bases and J by 1 base, with 10 bases between.

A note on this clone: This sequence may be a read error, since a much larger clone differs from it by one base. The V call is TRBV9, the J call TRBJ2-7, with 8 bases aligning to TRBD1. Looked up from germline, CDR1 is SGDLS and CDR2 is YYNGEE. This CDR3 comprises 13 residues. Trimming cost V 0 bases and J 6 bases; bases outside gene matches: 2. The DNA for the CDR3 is TGTGCCAGCAGCGTAGGACAGGGGTCCGAGCAGTACTTC. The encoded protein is CASSVGQGSEQYF.

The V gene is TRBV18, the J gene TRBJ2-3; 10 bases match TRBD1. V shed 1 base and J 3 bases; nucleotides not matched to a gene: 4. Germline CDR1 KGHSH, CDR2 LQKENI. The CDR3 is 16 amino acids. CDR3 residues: CASSPQGQGFTDTQYF. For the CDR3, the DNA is TGTGCCAGCTCACCACAGGGACAGGGGTTTACAGATACGCAGTATTTT.

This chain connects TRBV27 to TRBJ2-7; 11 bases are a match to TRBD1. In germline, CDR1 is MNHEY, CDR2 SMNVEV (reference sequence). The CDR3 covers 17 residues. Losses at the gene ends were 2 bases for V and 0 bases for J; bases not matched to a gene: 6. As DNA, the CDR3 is TGTGCCAGCAGTTTAGGGCCTGGGACAGGGGGCTCCTACGAGCAGTACTTC. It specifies CASSLGPGTGGSYEQYF.

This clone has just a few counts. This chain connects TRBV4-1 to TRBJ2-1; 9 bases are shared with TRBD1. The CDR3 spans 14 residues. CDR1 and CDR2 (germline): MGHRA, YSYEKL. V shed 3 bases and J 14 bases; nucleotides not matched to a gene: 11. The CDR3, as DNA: TGCGCCAGCAGCCAGCCAGGACAGGGGCGGGGTGAGTTCTTC. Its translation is CASSQPGQGRGEFF.

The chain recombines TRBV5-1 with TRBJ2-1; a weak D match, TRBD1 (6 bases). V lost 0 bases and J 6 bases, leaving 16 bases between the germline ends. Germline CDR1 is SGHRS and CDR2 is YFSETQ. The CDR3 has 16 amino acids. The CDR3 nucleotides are TGCGCCAGCAGCTTGGTGGGGGCTAGTAGCCTCAATGAGCAGTTCTTC. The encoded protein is CASSLVGASSLNEQFF. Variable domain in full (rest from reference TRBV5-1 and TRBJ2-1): KAGVTQTPRYLIKTRGQQVTLSCSPISGHRSVSWYQQTPGQGLQFLFEYFSETQRNKGNFPGRFSGRQFSNSRSEMNVSTLELGDSALYLCASSLVGASSLNEQFFGPGTRLTVL.

CDR3: CASSTRQGVNEKLFF. The CDR3 nucleotides are TGTGCCAGCAGCACCCGACAGGGAGTTAATGAAAAACTGTTTTTT. The rearrangement joins TRBV11-3 to TRBJ1-4, with TRBD1 identical over 7 bases. Germline CDR1 reads SGHNT; CDR2 reads YENEEA. With 5 bases clipped from V and 4 bases from J, the junction kept 7 bases outside the gene matches. The CDR3 length is 15 residues. The full variable domain, rest sourced from reference TRBV11-3 and TRBJ1-4, is EAGVVQSPRYKIIEKKQPVAFWCNPISGHNTLYWYLQNLGQGPELLIRYENEEAVDDSQLPKDRFSAERLKGVDSTLKIQPAELGDSAVYLCASSTRQGVNEKLFFGSGTQLSVL.

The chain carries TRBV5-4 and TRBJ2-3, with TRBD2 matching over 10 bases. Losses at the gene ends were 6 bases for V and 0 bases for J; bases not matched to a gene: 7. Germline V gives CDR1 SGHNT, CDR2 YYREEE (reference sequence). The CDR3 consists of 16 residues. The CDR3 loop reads CASTPVAGGSTDTQYF. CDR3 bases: TGTGCCAGCACCCCAGTAGCGGGGGGAAGCACAGATACGCAGTATTTT.

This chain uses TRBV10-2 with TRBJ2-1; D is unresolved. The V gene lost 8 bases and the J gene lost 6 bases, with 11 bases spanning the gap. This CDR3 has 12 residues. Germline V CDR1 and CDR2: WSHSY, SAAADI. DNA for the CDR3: TGCGCCAGCTCCTTCTTGGCCAATGAGCAGTTCTTC. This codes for CASSFLANEQFF.

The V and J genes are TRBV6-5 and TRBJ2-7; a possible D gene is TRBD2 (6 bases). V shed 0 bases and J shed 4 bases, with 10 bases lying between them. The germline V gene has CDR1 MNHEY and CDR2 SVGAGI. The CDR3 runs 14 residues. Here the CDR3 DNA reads TGTGCCAGCAGTTACTCGTCCGGAGGGTACGAGCAGTACTTC. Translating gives CASSYSSGGYEQYF.

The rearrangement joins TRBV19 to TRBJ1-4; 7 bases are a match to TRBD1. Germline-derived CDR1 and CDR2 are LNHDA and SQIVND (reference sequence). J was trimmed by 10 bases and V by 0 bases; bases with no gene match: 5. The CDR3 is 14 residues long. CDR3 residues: CASSIDRGSAKLFF. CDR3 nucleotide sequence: TGTGCCAGTAGTATAGACAGGGGGTCAGCAAAACTGTTTTTT. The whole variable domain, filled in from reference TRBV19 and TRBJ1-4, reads DGGITQSPKYLFRKEGQNVTLSCEQNLNHDAMYWYRQDPGQGLRLIYYSQIVNDFQKGDIAEGYSVSREKKESFPLTVTSAQKNPTAFYLCASSIDRGSAKLFFGSGTQLSVL.

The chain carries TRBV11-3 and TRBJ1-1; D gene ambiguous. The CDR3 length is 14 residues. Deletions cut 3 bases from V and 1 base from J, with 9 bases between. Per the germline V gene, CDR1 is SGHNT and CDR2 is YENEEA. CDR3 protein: CASSLMGRNTEAFF. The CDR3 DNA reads TGTGCCAGCAGCTTGATGGGGAGGAACACTGAAGCTTTCTTT. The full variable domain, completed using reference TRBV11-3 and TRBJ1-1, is EAGVVQSPRYKIIEKKQPVAFWCNPISGHNTLYWYLQNLGQGPELLIRYENEEAVDDSQLPKDRFSAERLKGVDSTLKIQPAELGDSAVYLCASSLMGRNTEAFFGQGTRLTVV.

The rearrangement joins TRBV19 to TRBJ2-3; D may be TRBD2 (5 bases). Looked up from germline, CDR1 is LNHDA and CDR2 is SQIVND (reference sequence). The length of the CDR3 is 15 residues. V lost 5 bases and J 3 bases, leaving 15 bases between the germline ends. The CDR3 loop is CASSPSGSTTDTQYF. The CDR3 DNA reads TGTGCCAGTAGTCCCTCTGGGAGCACAACAGATACGCAGTATTTT. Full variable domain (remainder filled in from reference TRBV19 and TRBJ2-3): DGGITQSPKYLFRKEGQNVTLSCEQNLNHDAMYWYRQDPGQGLRLIYYSQIVNDFQKGDIAEGYSVSREKKESFPLTVTSAQKNPTAFYLCASSPSGSTTDTQYFGPGTRLTVL.

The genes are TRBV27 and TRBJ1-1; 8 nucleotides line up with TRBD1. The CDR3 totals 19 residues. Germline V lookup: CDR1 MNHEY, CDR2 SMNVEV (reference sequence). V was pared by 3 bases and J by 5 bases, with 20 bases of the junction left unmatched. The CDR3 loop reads CASSLDRERVTHHGTEAFF. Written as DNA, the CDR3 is TGTGCCAGCAGTTTGGACAGGGAACGTGTCACCCATCATGGGACTGAAGCTTTCTTT.